Reported below is one T cell receptor (beta chain). As yet, its antigen is unknown. The sample is drawn from a study of long-term antiretroviral therapy in people with HIV. Background on the study: About a decade before 2015, the earliest samples were taken when ART was typically delayed. Study findings and constraints: Clones expanded before ART dominated the repertoire at all time points.

The libraries were made with immunoSEQ v3.0 at survey level. Sequencing efforts were directed toward roughly 40,000-55,000 T-cell genomes per sample. Data came from immunoSEQ multiplex PCR; TCRdb stores just in-frame clones and leaves some out. The data show 25,000 to 40,000 clones, 70% to 90% seen once. The CDR3 totals 14 residues. V gave up 4 bases and J gave up 1 base, with 10 bases separating them. CDR1 and CDR2 (germline): SGDLS, YYNGEE. The chain joins TRBV9 to TRBJ2-3; D may be TRBD2 (5 bases). This TCR was sampled from a man between 18 and 35 years old with HIV. The sample here was unsorted PBMCs, taken 1.1 years after starting antiretroviral therapy. CDR3 residues: CASSPRTRTDTQYF. CDR3 coding DNA: TGTGCCAGCAGCCCTCGGACTCGCACAGATACGCAGTATTTT.